One TCR beta chain is described in this entry. MiXCR, applied by TCRdb to the 5' RACE reads, yields one record per CDR3 protein. Of 150,000 or so distinct CDR3 sequences listed, around 8.5% are singletons. Germline assignment: CDR1 SNHLY and CDR2 FYNNEI. This CDR3 is built from 13 residues. V was clipped by 5 bases and J by 3 bases, with 11 bases between them. The sample originates from a study of T cells after yellow fever vaccination. The material was CD8+ T cells sorted from PBMCs, obtained 45 days after the yellow fever booster vaccination. The sequence derives from a man aged 18 to 30 who received the YFV17D yellow fever vaccine. The gene calls are TRBV2 and TRBJ2-7; TRBD1 is a possible D gene (5 bases). CDR3 DNA sequence: TGTGCCAGCAGTTCCCGGACAAGCTACGAGCAGTACGTC. This gives the protein CASSSRTSYEQYV.